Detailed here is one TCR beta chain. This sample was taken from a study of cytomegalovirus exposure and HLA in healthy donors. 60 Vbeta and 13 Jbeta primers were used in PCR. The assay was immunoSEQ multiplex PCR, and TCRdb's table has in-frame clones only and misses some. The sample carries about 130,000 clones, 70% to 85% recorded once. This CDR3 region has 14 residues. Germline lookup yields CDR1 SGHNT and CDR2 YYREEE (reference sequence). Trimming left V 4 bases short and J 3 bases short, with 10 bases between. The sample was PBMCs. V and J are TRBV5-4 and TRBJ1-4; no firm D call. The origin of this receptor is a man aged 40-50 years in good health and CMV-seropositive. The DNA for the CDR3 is TGTGCCAGCAGCCGGGAGGTAGCTAATGAAAAACTGTTTTTT. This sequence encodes CASSREVANEKLFF.